The sequence of this T cell receptor beta chain was determined in a study of tumor and adjacent non-tumor tissue in lung cancer. Study-level background: On average, productive TCRbeta reads reached some 4.2 million per sample.

RNA was extracted from bulk tissue without any cell sorting. Chemotherapy-naive patients with new lung cancer underwent thoracic surgery in China, August–late 2014. The study, taken as a whole, reports: Compared with tumor, normal lung showed significantly lower TCR diversity. Top 100 clones took a larger repertoire share in normal lung.

Germline CDR1 is MNHNS and CDR2 is SASEGT. The CDR3 consists of 12 residues. V was pared by 6 bases and J by 6 bases, with 11 bases between. TCRbeta libraries were built with three rounds of nested PCR, modified from ARM-PCR. Using its own MiXCR run on the multiplex PCR reads, TCRdb lists one record per CDR3 protein. The sample shows 120,000 to 150,000 distinct CDR3 sequences, roughly 70% of them seen only once. Many counts were recorded for this clonotype. Its antigen is not known. This clonotype was sampled from a man in his fifties or sixties with small cell lung cancer. The chain combines TRBV6-1 with TRBJ2-5, with D possibly being TRBD2 (6 bases). Material: lung tumor tissue. CDR3 DNA: TGTGCCAGCAGATCGGGAGAGCAGACCCAGTACTTC. Translating it yields CASRSGEQTQYF.